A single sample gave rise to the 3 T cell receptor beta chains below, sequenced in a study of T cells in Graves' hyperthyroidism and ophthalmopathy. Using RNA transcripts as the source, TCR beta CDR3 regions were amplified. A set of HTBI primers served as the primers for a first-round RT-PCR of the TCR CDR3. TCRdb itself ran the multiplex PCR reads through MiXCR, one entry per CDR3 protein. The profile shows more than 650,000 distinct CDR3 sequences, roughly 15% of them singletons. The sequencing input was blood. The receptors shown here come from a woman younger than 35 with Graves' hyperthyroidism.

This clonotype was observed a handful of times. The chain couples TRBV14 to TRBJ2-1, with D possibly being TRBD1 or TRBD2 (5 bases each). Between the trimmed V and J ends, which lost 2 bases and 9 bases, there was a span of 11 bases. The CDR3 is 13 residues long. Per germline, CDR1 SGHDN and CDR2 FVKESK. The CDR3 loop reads CASSQTLGTEQFF. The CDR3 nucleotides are TGTGCCAGCAGCCAAACCCTCGGGACTGAGCAGTTCTTC.

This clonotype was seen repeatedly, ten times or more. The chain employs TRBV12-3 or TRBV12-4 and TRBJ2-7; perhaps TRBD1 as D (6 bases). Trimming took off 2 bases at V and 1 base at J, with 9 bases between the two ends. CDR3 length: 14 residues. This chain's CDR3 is CASSLTGQSYEQYF. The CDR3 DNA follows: TGTGCCAGCAGTTTAACCGGACAGTCCTACGAGCAGTACTTC.

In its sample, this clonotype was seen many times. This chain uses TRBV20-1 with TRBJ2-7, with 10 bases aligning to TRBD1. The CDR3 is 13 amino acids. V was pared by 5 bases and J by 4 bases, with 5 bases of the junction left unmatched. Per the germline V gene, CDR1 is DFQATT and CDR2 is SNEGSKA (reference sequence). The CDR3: CSAPGQGPYEQYF. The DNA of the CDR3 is TGCAGTGCTCCGGGACAGGGGCCGTACGAGCAGTACTTC.